Listed below are T cell receptor beta chains from one sample, sequenced in a study of blood T cell repertoires in COVID-19. The protocol was immunoSEQ multiplex PCR, while the TCRdb copy is restricted to in-frame clones and leaves out a portion. The sample consists of just under 150,000 clones, 87% of them appearing once. The sample was peripheral blood. The receptors here all came from a woman in her fifties or sixties with acute or convalescent COVID-19. CDR3s include the opening cysteine and the closing phenylalanine or tryptophan. D genes are given only for firm matches. Clone size appears in some rows only: once, few, many, or a class for an expanded clone.

>TRBD2|TRBV10-3|.|TRBJ2-7
TGTGCCATCAGTGAGGAGGGACTAGCGGAGAGCTCCTACGAGCAGTACTTC
CAISEEGLAESSYEQYF
>.|TRBV21-1|once|TRBJ1-1
TGTGCCAGCAGCAAAGGGCGGATAAGGCGACGGGCTTTCTTT
CASSKGRIRRRAFF
>.|TRBV7-3|.|TRBJ2-1
TGTGCCAGCAGCGGCCGGGACTGGGGCAATGAGCAGTTCTTC
CASSGRDWGNEQFF
>.|TRBV11-2|.|TRBJ1-2
TGTGCCAGCAGCTTATTGATAAGCGGCTACACCTTC
CASSLLISGYTF
>.|TRBV19|.|TRBJ1-2
TGTGCCAGTAGTAGGGGAGGGACCGATTATGGCTACACCTTC
CASSRGGTDYGYTF
>TRBD2|TRBV24-1|.|TRBJ2-4
TGTGCCACCAGTTCCTCCGGGGAGGGCAAAAACATTCAGTACTTC
CATSSSGEGKNIQYF
>TRBD1|TRBV7-3|.|TRBJ2-2
TGTGCCAGCAGCCCCCGGGACAGGAACACCGGGGAGCTGTTTTTT
CASSPRDRNTGELFF
>.|TRBV6-5|.|TRBJ1-1
TGTGCCAGCAGTTACTCGGTAGTAAACACTGAAGCTTTCTTT
CASSYSVVNTEAFF
>.|TRBV7-2|.|TRBJ2-6
TGTGCCAGCAGCTTTCAGGGATCTGGGGCCAACGTCCTGACTTTC
CASSFQGSGANVLTF
>TRBD2|TRBV11-3|.|TRBJ2-3
TGTGCCAGCAGTGGACTAGCGGGCACAGATACGCAGTATTTT
CASSGLAGTDTQYF
>TRBD1|TRBV30|.|TRBJ2-7
TGTGCCTGGAGTGTTCTGGCAGGGGGTAGACCCTACGAGCAGTACTTC
CAWSVLAGGRPYEQYF
>.|TRBV5-1|.|TRBJ2-7
TGCGCCAGCAGCTTGGTTAGCCAAAACTACGAGCAGTACTTC
CASSLVSQNYEQYF
>.|TRBV7-2|.|TRBJ1-2
TGTGCCAGCAGCTTAGATACGGGGAACTATGGCTACACCTTC
CASSLDTGNYGYTF
>TRBD2|TRBV6-6|.|TRBJ2-1
TGTGCCAGCAGGCCGAGGGGCGGGGGGCTTCTCAATGAGCAGTTCTTC
CASRPRGGGLLNEQFF
>TRBD1|TRBV19|.|TRBJ1-1
TGTGCCAGTAGCGACAGGGGGAGAAACACTGAAGCTTTCTTT
CASSDRGRNTEAFF
>.|TRBV4-1|.|TRBJ2-3
TGCGCCAGCAGCCAAGAACCAGGTACGCAGTATTTT
CASSQEPGTQYF
>.|TRBV21-1|.|TRBJ2-1
TGTGCCAGCAGCAAAGTGATCTCTTCAGGACATCAGTTCTTC
CASSKVISSGHQFF
>.|TRBV5-4|.|TRBJ1-3
TGTGCCAGCAGCCGCGGACAGATAAGCTCTGGAAACACCATATATTTT
CASSRGQISSGNTIYF
>TRBD2|TRBV19|.|TRBJ2-1
TGTGCCAGTAGTATCCGGAGAGAGCTAGCGGGGGGCCGCAATGAGCAGTTCTTC
CASSIRRELAGGRNEQFF
>TRBD1|TRBV5-1|.|TRBJ1-2
TGCGCCAGCAGAGACGTCAACCGGGACAGGGGCTATGGCTACACCTTC
CASRDVNRDRGYGYTF
>.|TRBV2|few|TRBJ1-2
TGTGCCAGCAGTGAAGTCCCGGGGGGCTATGGCTACACCTTC
CASSEVPGGYGYTF
>TRBD2|TRBV7-2|.|TRBJ2-7
TGTGCCAGCAGCTTAGACGTTGCGGGGGGGAGGGAGCAGTACTTC
CASSLDVAGGREQYF
>.|TRBV5-4|.|TRBJ1-1
TGTGCCAGCAGCTTGGATGAACTTGAAGCTTTCTTT
CASSLDELEAFF
>TRBD2|TRBV18|.|TRBJ2-1
TGTGCCAGCTCACCAACGACTAGCCTTACGGGCAATGAGCAGTTCTTC
CASSPTTSLTGNEQFF
>.|TRBV30|.|TRBJ1-6
TGTGCCTGGAGTCCACGAATCAGATTTAATTCACCCCTCCACTTT
CAWSPRIRFNSPLHF
>TRBD2|TRBV2|.|TRBJ2-2
TGTGCCAGCTCCGCTAGCGGGATTAACACCGGGGAGCTGTTTTTT
CASSASGINTGELFF
>.|TRBV6-2/TRBV6-3|.|TRBJ2-3
TGTGCCAGCAGTCCGGACGGGAGAGAGACAGATACGCAGTATTTT
CASSPDGRETDTQYF
>.|TRBV5-1|.|TRBJ1-1
TGCGCCAGCAGCGAACAGGTCGGAAAAGCTTTCTTT
CASSEQVGKAFF
>TRBD2|TRBV19|.|TRBJ2-5
TGTGCCAGTAGGGGACTAGCGGGTAAAGAGACCCAGTACTTC
CASRGLAGKETQYF
>TRBD1|TRBV19|.|TRBJ2-1
TGTGCCAGTAGTATAGACGTAAGCGGGACAGGGAATAATGAGCAGTTCTTC
CASSIDVSGTGNNEQFF
>.|TRBV19|few|TRBJ1-1
TGTGCCAGTAGTATCGGAGGTCTTATAAATGAAGCTTTCTTT
CASSIGGLINEAFF
>TRBD1|TRBV3-1/TRBV3-2|.|TRBJ1-4
TGTGCCAGCAGCGGGACAGGGGCTTATGATGAAAAACTGTTTTTT
CASSGTGAYDEKLFF
>TRBD1|TRBV7-3|once|TRBJ2-1
TGTGCCAGCAGCTTAACAGGGGGCGCGAACAATGAGCAGTTCTTC
CASSLTGGANNEQFF
>TRBD2|TRBV6-2/TRBV6-3|.|TRBJ2-1
TGTGCCAGCAGTATCGAAGCGGGAAGCTCCTACAATGAGCAGTTCTTC
CASSIEAGSSYNEQFF
>.|TRBV2|.|TRBJ1-1
TGTGCCAGCATCTGGAACACTGAAGCTTTCTTT
CASIWNTEAFF
>TRBD1|TRBV6-6|.|TRBJ2-7
TGTGCCAGCAGTGCCGGGACAGCCAACGAGCAGTACTTC
CASSAGTANEQYF
>.|TRBV6-4|.|TRBJ1-1
TGTGCCAGCAGTAGGACTGACAACACTGAAGCTTTCTTT
CASSRTDNTEAFF
>.|TRBV24-1|once|TRBJ1-1
TGTGCCACCAGTAGTGACACGAACACTGAAGCTTTCTTT
CATSSDTNTEAFF
>TRBD1|TRBV20-1|.|TRBJ1-1
TGCAGTGCTAGTGACCAGGGGGGAAAGGGAGCTTTCTTT
CSASDQGGKGAFF
>.|TRBV2|.|TRBJ1-6
TGTGCCAGCAGTGAGACTAGCTCCTATAATTCACCCCTCCACTTT
CASSETSSYNSPLHF
>.|TRBV24-1|.|TRBJ2-1
TGTGCCACCAGTGATTTGGAGGGTTGGGCGTATCATGAGCAGTTCTTC
CATSDLEGWAYHEQFF
>TRBD2|TRBV30|.|TRBJ2-7
TGTGCCTGGAGCCTACAGATTAGCGGGAGGTACGAGCAGTACTTC
CAWSLQISGRYEQYF
>.|TRBV2|.|TRBJ1-1
TGTGCCAGCAGTGAAGTTTTGGGGGACACCACTGAAGCTTTCTTT
CASSEVLGDTTEAFF
>.|TRBV29-1|.|TRBJ2-1
TGCAGCGTTGAGAGCAATCGGGGTAGCTTTCTAGTATCCTACAATGAGCAGTTCTTC
CSVESNRGSFLVSYNEQFF
>TRBD1|TRBV30|.|TRBJ1-1
TGTGCCTGGAGTACCCTTGGACAGGGGATGACTGAAGCTTTCTTT
CAWSTLGQGMTEAFF
>.|TRBV11-2|.|TRBJ2-2
TGTGCCAGCAGCGCTACCCAGGGGAACACCGGGGAGCTGTTTTTT
CASSATQGNTGELFF
>TRBD1|TRBV9|.|TRBJ1-1
TGTGCCAGCAGCTCCCGGGACAGCTACACTGAAGCTTTCTTT
CASSSRDSYTEAFF
>.|TRBV24-1|few|TRBJ1-5
TGTGCCACCAGTGATCACCTAAATGGCAATCAGCCCCAGCATTTT
CATSDHLNGNQPQHF
>.|TRBV19|few|TRBJ1-1
TGTGCCAGTACACCGGGACACCCTTTGAACACTGAAGCTTTCTTT
CASTPGHPLNTEAFF
>TRBD1|TRBV5-6|.|TRBJ1-4
TGTGCCAGCAGCTTGGGGGGACAGGGTGAAAAACTGTTTTTT
CASSLGGQGEKLFF
>TRBD2|TRBV3-1/TRBV3-2|few|TRBJ2-7
TGTGCCAGCAGCCTCCGACTAGCGGCCTACGAGCAGTACTTC
CASSLRLAAYEQYF
>.|TRBV11-2|.|TRBJ2-7
TGTGCCAGCAGCCCCAGGGCGGTCGGCGAGCAGTACTTC
CASSPRAVGEQYF
>.|TRBV7-9|once|TRBJ1-1
TGTGCCAGCAGCCATCCCACGCGTATTGAAGCTTTCTTT
CASSHPTRIEAFF
>.|TRBV10-3|.|TRBJ1-1
TGTGCCATCAGTGGTCGCCGGGAGTCTGAAGCTTTCTTT
CAISGRRESEAFF
>TRBD1|TRBV6-1|.|TRBJ2-7
TGTGCCAGCAGTGAAGTGTTGGGACAGGGGGCGCGGGAGCAGTACTTC
CASSEVLGQGAREQYF